Presented here are 22 T cell receptor beta chains from one specimen sequenced in a study of CD8 T cells in Susac syndrome. When the RNA was reverse transcribed, random hexamers were used with an input of roughly 0.5 to 1 ug. TCRdb analysed the immunoSEQ multiplex PCR reads with MiXCR anew, one entry per CDR3 protein. The sample includes 95,000 to 150,000 distinct CDR3 sequences, just under 95% seen only once; the top ten take about 0.28%. Sequenced input: CD8+ T cells from PBMCs. These receptor sequences come from a human donor with Susac syndrome.

This clonotype was found once. The chain has TRBV19 and TRBJ1-2; no firm D call. Trimming stripped 8 bases from V and 8 bases from J, with 15 bases between. The CDR3 length is 12 residues. Germline assignment: CDR1 LNHDA and CDR2 SQIVND (reference sequence). The CDR3 sequence: CASASRDRGYTF. In DNA form, the CDR3 reads TGTGCCAGTGCCTCCCGGGATCGCGGCTACACCTTC.

This chain links TRBV7-8 with TRBJ1-6; the match to TRBD1 covers 7 bases. J was trimmed by 7 bases and V by 4 bases; bases with no gene match: 4. This CDR3 spans 14 amino acids. Germline V gives CDR1 SGHVS, CDR2 FQNEAQ. The CDR3, as DNA: TGTGCCAGCAGCTCCCGGGACAGCAATTCACCCCTCCACTTT. This gives the protein CASSSRDSNSPLHF.

The chain combines TRBV3-1 with TRBJ2-1, with D uncertain. Deletions cut 4 bases from V and 5 bases from J, with 6 bases between. Looked up from germline, CDR1 is LGHDT and CDR2 is YNNKEL (reference sequence). The CDR3 runs to 12 residues. Written as DNA, the CDR3 is TGTGCCAGCAGCCGCCGAAACAATGAGCAGTTCTTC. This gives the protein CASSRRNNEQFF.

This rearrangement joins TRBV29-1 to TRBJ2-7; 8 nucleotides line up with TRBD2. This CDR3 has 12 residues. Germline V gene sequence: CDR1 SQVTM, CDR2 ANQGSEA. V was clipped by 4 bases and J by 4 bases; unmatched bases: 3. Here the CDR3 DNA reads TGCAGCGTTGTACTAGCGGAGTACGAGCAGTACTTC. This gives the protein CSVVLAEYEQYF.

The rearrangement joins TRBV10-3 to TRBJ2-7, with 9 bases that match TRBD2. The CDR3 runs to 14 residues. The V gene end was trimmed by 6 bases and the J gene end by 3 bases; junction bases not matched to a gene: 6. Germline V lookup: CDR1 ENHRY, CDR2 SYGVKD. CDR3 protein: CAIRGTSRDYEQYF. The CDR3 DNA follows: TGTGCCATCAGGGGGACTAGCAGGGACTACGAGCAGTACTTC.

The rearrangement joins TRBV11-1 to TRBJ2-2; tentative D call: TRBD1 (6 bases). The CDR3 runs to 14 residues. V was trimmed by 5 bases and J by 3 bases, leaving 10 bases between them. In germline, CDR1 is SGHAT, CDR2 FQDESV (reference sequence). CDR3 coding DNA: TGTGCCAGCAGCGTGCAGGGGTACACCGGGGAGCTGTTTTTT. It yields the protein CASSVQGYTGELFF.

This chain connects TRBV5-1 to TRBJ1-2; TRBD1 matches 8 bases. Germline V gene data show CDR1 as SGHRS and CDR2 as YFSETQ. With 2 bases clipped from V and 8 bases from J, the junction kept 5 bases outside the gene matches. The CDR3 runs to 13 residues. The CDR3 DNA follows: TGCGCCAGCAGCTTCTCAGGGGGCTGGGGCTACACCTTC. Encoded protein: CASSFSGGWGYTF.

V is TRBV19 and J is TRBJ1-5; D remains ambiguous. Germline V CDR1 and CDR2: LNHDA, SQIVND (reference sequence). The V and J ends lost 3 bases and 5 bases respectively, with 8 bases between them. This CDR3 contains 13 residues. CDR3 nucleotides: TGTGCCAGTAGTATTTGGGGTGATCAGCCCCAGCATTTT. Residues: CASSIWGDQPQHF. Supplemented by reference TRBV19 and TRBJ1-5, the full variable domain reads DGGITQSPKYLFRKEGQNVTLSCEQNLNHDAMYWYRQDPGQGLRLIYYSQIVNDFQKGDIAEGYSVSREKKESFPLTVTSAQKNPTAFYLCASSIWGDQPQHFGDGTRLSIL.

This chain uses TRBV25-1 with TRBJ2-5, with D uncertain. Germline values: CDR1 MGHDK, CDR2 SYGVNS. The CDR3 contains 16 residues. Trimming left V 3 bases short and J 4 bases short, with 18 bases between. CDR3 residues: CASSDYWQVLRETQYF. Written as DNA, the CDR3 is TGTGCCAGCAGTGATTATTGGCAAGTGTTGCGAGAGACCCAGTACTTC.

This chain links TRBV2 with TRBJ2-3; no clear D. V was trimmed by 3 bases and J by 2 bases, leaving 6 bases between them. The V gene's germline CDR1 is SNHLY and CDR2 FYNNEI. CDR3 size: 13 residues. CDR3 bases: TGTGCCAGCAGTGAGGCAGACACAGATACGCAGTATTTT. This sequence encodes CASSEADTDTQYF.

CDR3: CAWRKFRTGAGELFF. In DNA form, the CDR3 reads TGTGCCTGGAGGAAATTCAGGACTGGGGCCGGGGAGCTGTTTTTT. The chain joins TRBV30 to TRBJ2-2, with D tentatively TRBD2 (5 bases). The germline gives CDR1 GTSNPN, CDR2 SVGIG (reference sequence). The ends were cut back, 3 bases at V and 6 bases at J, with 17 bases in the middle. The CDR3 has 15 residues.

V usage is TRBV11-2 and J usage is TRBJ2-3; D possibly corresponds to TRBD1 (6 bases). CDR3 length: 13 residues. V lost 5 bases, J lost 6 bases, and 12 bases lay in between. Germline CDR1 reads SGHAT; CDR2 reads FQNNGV. CDR3 nucleotides: TGTGCCAGCAGCCGAGAAAGGGGGGATACGCAGTATTTT. Translation gives CASSRERGDTQYF.

The rearrangement uses TRBV12-3 or TRBV12-4 and TRBJ1-2; 9 bases match TRBD1. V lost 3 bases to trimming and J lost 4 bases; unmatched junction nucleotides: 3. The CDR3 totals 14 residues. The CDR3 loop reads CASSFGTGRYGYTF. CDR3 DNA: TGTGCCAGCAGTTTCGGGACAGGGCGCTATGGCTACACCTTC.

The chain has TRBV5-6 and TRBJ2-2; D gene uncertain. Trimming stripped 2 bases from V and 5 bases from J, with 4 bases between. There are 12 residues in the CDR3. Germline-derived CDR1 and CDR2 are SGHDT and YYEEEE. The CDR3, as DNA: TGTGCCAGCAGCTTTGGAACCGGGGAGCTGTTTTTT. This gives the protein CASSFGTGELFF.

The chain has TRBV18 and TRBJ2-3; D is perhaps TRBD2 (5 bases). The CDR3 length is 15 residues. From germline, CDR1 is KGHSH and CDR2 LQKENI. V lost 3 bases and J 2 bases, leaving 12 bases between the germline ends. CDR3 DNA sequence: TGTGCCAGCTCACCCGAGGGCCCACTCACAGATACGCAGTATTTT. This encodes CASSPEGPLTDTQYF.

The chain recombines TRBV6-6 with TRBJ1-2; D remains ambiguous. V was clipped by 8 bases and J by 8 bases, with 12 bases between them. Germline CDR1 MNHNY, CDR2 SVGAGI (reference sequence). This CDR3 is built from 11 residues. In nucleotides, the CDR3 is TGTGCCAGCGGCGCCGTCAGGGGCTACACCTTC. Protein: CASGAVRGYTF.

The chain uses TRBV7-2 and TRBJ2-5, with 10 bases lining up with TRBD2. V lost 2 bases and J lost 1; bases outside the gene matches: 7. Germline CDR1 SGHTA, CDR2 FQGNSA. The CDR3 contains 17 residues. The CDR3 spells CASSLWVSGGPQETQYF. CDR3 coding DNA: TGTGCCAGCAGCTTATGGGTTAGCGGGGGGCCCCAAGAGACCCAGTACTTC.

The J gene is TRBJ2-5, the V gene TRBV9, with 7 bases fitting TRBD1. The V gene end was trimmed by 2 bases and the J gene end by 1 base; junction bases not matched to a gene: 5. This CDR3 is built from 15 residues. The germline V gene has CDR1 SGDLS and CDR2 YYNGEE. The CDR3 coding sequence is TGTGCCAGCAGCGTGACCGGGACAGTCCAAGAGACCCAGTACTTC. Translated, it gives CASSVTGTVQETQYF.

The chain recombines TRBV11-1 with TRBJ2-7; D is unclear. The CDR3 spans 13 residues. V lost 4 bases, J lost 2 bases, and 9 bases lay in between. CDR1 is SGHAT and CDR2 is FQDESV in the germline V gene (reference sequence). The CDR3 region is CASSYHRTYEQYF. In DNA, the CDR3 is TGTGCCAGCAGCTACCACAGAACCTACGAGCAGTACTTC.

This chain joins TRBV2 and TRBJ2-7; 7 nucleotides line up with TRBD1. The germline V gene has CDR1 SNHLY and CDR2 FYNNEI. The CDR3 totals 16 residues. V was clipped by 5 bases and J by 4 bases; unmatched bases: 14. CDR3 residues: CASSSPPRTGVYEQYF. In DNA, the CDR3 is TGTGCCAGCAGTTCACCGCCCCGGACAGGTGTTTACGAGCAGTACTTC.

This chain's CDR3 is CSARDRQANMNTEAFF. DNA of the CDR3: TGCAGTGCTAGAGATCGGCAGGCGAACATGAACACTGAAGCTTTCTTT. V usage is TRBV20-1 and J usage is TRBJ1-1; D gene uncertain. This CDR3 is built from 16 residues. The germline CDR1 and CDR2 sequences are DFQATT and SNEGSKA (reference sequence). V lost 0 bases and J lost 0, with 14 bases in between.

For this clonotype: One end of the junction varies from germline; a read error may be responsible. The V and J genes are TRBV7-7 and TRBJ2-3; possibly TRBD2 for D (5 bases). CDR1 and CDR2 from the germline V gene are SSHAT and FNYEAQ (reference sequence). The CDR3 spans 15 residues. The CDR3 DNA is TGTGCTAGCAGCCCGACTCCGAGCGCGGGAGATACGCAGTATTTT. This gives the protein CASSPTPSAGDTQYF.